Presented here are 25 T cell receptor beta chains from one specimen sequenced in a study of beta chain features in type 1 diabetes (dated by TCRdb to between 2018 and 2020). The library was produced with the immunoSEQ multiplex PCR assay. The entire isolated RNA was reverse transcribed using the High Capacity cDNA Reverse Transcription Kit, and thus expressed TCRB transcripts were sequenced. TCRdb mirrors the immuneACCESS table, restricted to in-frame sequences. Some clones are absent from its copies; in checked studies, under half trace to an unresolved V gene, and the reason for the others is unknown. This sample gives under 550,000 clones in total; more than 9.5% of them show up just once. The top ten clonotypes cover approximately 0.05% of the sample. The sequenced sample consisted of naive CD4+ T cells from blood. This specimen's cell subset or site label, per the study, means: true naive CD4+ T cells. These receptors originate from a woman aged 18-29 years in good health.

This clone has only a few counts. The rearrangement uses TRBV6-6 and TRBJ2-1; the D gene is possibly TRBD1 (5 bases). This CDR3 spans 12 amino acids. The V gene's germline CDR1 is MNHNY and CDR2 SVGAGI (reference sequence). Trimming removed 6 bases at V and 5 bases at J, with 8 bases between. The CDR3 DNA reads TGTGCCAGCAGCAAACAGGACAATGAGCAGTTCTTC. Translated: CASSKQDNEQFF.

There are a few counts of this clone. The genes are TRBV14 and TRBJ2-7; possible D gene TRBD1, 5 bases. The CDR3 is 16 amino acids. The V end was cut by 7 bases, the J end by 0 bases, with 19 bases between. The germline gives CDR1 SGHDN, CDR2 FVKESK. The CDR3 bases are TGTGCCAGCACCACAAGGGGCAGGCCCCTCTCCTACGAGCAGTACGTC. This translates into CASTTRGRPLSYEQYV.

Comments on this clone: The same CDR3 is also encoded by other DNA sequences in this sample. J is TRBJ1-2 and V is TRBV18; D remains ambiguous. Trimming cost V 3 bases and J 3 bases, with 8 bases left between them. The CDR3 spans 13 residues. Germline V lookup: CDR1 KGHSH, CDR2 LQKENI. The CDR3 loop is CASSPAGDYGYTF. The CDR3 coding sequence is TGTGCCAGCTCACCGGCTGGGGACTATGGCTACACCTTC.

The sample holds a few counts of this clone. This sequence joins TRBV4-2 and TRBJ2-1; 10 bases map to TRBD2. Germline-derived CDR1 and CDR2 are LGHNA and YNFKEQ. V shed 1 base, J shed 6 bases, and the junction held 3 bases outside the gene matches. The CDR3 totals 15 residues. Here the CDR3 DNA reads TGTGCCAGCAGCCAAGGAACTAGCGGGACCAATGAGCAGTTCTTC. Translating it yields CASSQGTSGTNEQFF.

This clone was detected a few times. The V call is TRBV29-1, the J call TRBJ1-2; D remains unclear. This CDR3 has 14 amino acids. V was shortened by 1 base and J by 1 base, with 10 bases between the two germline ends. CDR1 SQVTM and CDR2 ANQGSEA come from the germline V gene. CDR3 bases: TGCAGCGTTGAAGGTGCTGGGTTTAACTATGGCTACACCTTC. It codes for CSVEGAGFNYGYTF.

The chain has TRBV27 and TRBJ1-6; TRBD1 is a possible D gene (5 bases). The length of the CDR3 is 13 residues. The germline V and J ends were trimmed by 10 bases and 9 bases, with 16 bases remaining between them. Germline CDR1 and CDR2: MNHEY and SMNVEV (reference sequence). CDR3 nucleotide sequence: TGTGCCACCCCGCGGGGGTGGGGTTCACCCCTCCACTTT. It yields the protein CATPRGWGSPLHF.

This chain links TRBV7-3 with TRBJ2-5, with D perhaps TRBD1 or TRBD2 (5 bases each). Germline assignment: CDR1 SGHTA and CDR2 FQGTGA. Between the trimmed V and J ends, which lost 4 bases and 7 bases, there was a span of 13 bases. The CDR3 runs 13 residues. CDR3 in amino acids: CASSWDVKSTQYF. As DNA, the CDR3 is TGTGCCAGCAGCTGGGACGTCAAATCGACCCAGTACTTC.

This clone has only a few counts. V and J are TRBV5-4 and TRBJ2-5; D might be TRBD2 (6 bases). Trimming pared 6 bases from V and 1 base from J, leaving 16 bases between. Germline assignment: CDR1 SGHNT and CDR2 YYREEE (reference sequence). This CDR3 comprises 15 residues. CDR3 protein: CASNTKDGSQETQYF. The CDR3 nucleotides are TGTGCCAGCAACACCAAGGACGGGAGCCAAGAGACCCAGTACTTC.

The V and J genes are TRBV5-1 and TRBJ1-6, with unresolved D. This CDR3 is built from 12 residues. Germline V gene sequence: CDR1 SGHRS, CDR2 YFSETQ. V was pared by 4 bases and J by 7 bases, with 6 bases between. The CDR3 sequence: CASSLLNSPLHF. CDR3 nucleotide sequence: TGCGCCAGCAGCCTGCTAAATTCACCCCTCCACTTT.

This clone came up a few times. V is TRBV6-5 and J is TRBJ2-5; 7 bases are a match to TRBD1. There are 15 residues in the CDR3. The V segment lost 5 bases and the J segment 3 bases; nucleotides outside the gene matches: 9. CDR1 is MNHEY, CDR2 SVGAGI, per germline. The CDR3 bases are TGTGCCAGCAGTAAGACAGGGTGGCCCAAAGAGACCCAGTACTTC. Translation: CASSKTGWPKETQYF.

This clone was recorded a few times. This chain joins TRBV27 and TRBJ2-3; perhaps TRBD1 as D (6 bases). Between the trimmed V and J ends, which lost 3 bases and 4 bases, there was a span of 11 bases. This CDR3 is 14 amino acids long. Germline CDR1 is MNHEY and CDR2 is SMNVEV (reference sequence). For the CDR3, the DNA is TGTGCCAGCAGTTTGTACAGGGAATCAGATACGCAGTATTTT. Residues: CASSLYRESDTQYF.

The chain recombines TRBV15 with TRBJ2-2; no firm D call. CDR3 length equals 13 residues. Germline CDR1 reads LNHNV; CDR2 reads YYDKDF (reference sequence). The V end lost 4 bases, the J end lost 6 bases, and 9 bases lay between the germline ends. CDR3 DNA sequence: TGTGCCACCAGCAAGGCTTATGCCGGGGAGCTGTTTTTT. Translation: CATSKAYAGELFF. The variable domain in full, completed from reference TRBV15 and TRBJ2-2, reads DAMVIQNPRYQVTQFGKPVTLSCSQTLNHNVMYWYQQKSSQAPKLLFHYYDKDFNNEADTPDNFQSRRPNTSFCFLDIRSPGLGDTAMYLCATSKAYAGELFFGEGSRLTVL.

This clone was observed a handful of times. The V gene is TRBV2, the J gene TRBJ1-1; D ambiguous. The CDR3 consists of 12 residues. Germline V gene lookup returns CDR1 SNHLY and CDR2 FYNNEI. The V gene lost 6 bases and the J gene lost 7 bases, with 12 bases spanning the gap. The CDR3 DNA follows: TGTGCCAGCAGCGCTAGTCCGAGTGAAGCTTTCTTT. It specifies CASSASPSEAFF. The variable domain in full, completed from reference TRBV2 and TRBJ1-1, reads EPEVTQTPSHQVTQMGQEVILRCVPISNHLYFYWYRQILGQKVEFLVSFYNNEISEKSEIFDDQFSVERPDGSNFTLKIRSTKLEDSAMYFCASSASPSEAFFGQGTRLTVV.

V usage is TRBV7-7 and J usage is TRBJ2-5, with D maybe TRBD1 (5 bases). This CDR3 is built from 12 residues. Germline V lookup: CDR1 SSHAT, CDR2 FNYEAQ (reference sequence). Trimming pared 6 bases from V and 7 bases from J, leaving 12 bases between. CDR3 sequence (DNA): TGTGCCAGCAGTAAGGACCAGGGGACCCAGTACTTC. This codes for CASSKDQGTQYF.

This clone was found a few times. The CDR3 sequence: CASSPPGGSYYEQYV. The CDR3 region has the DNA TGTGCCAGCTCACCACCCGGGGGGTCCTACTACGAGCAGTACGTC. The chain joins TRBV18 to TRBJ2-7, with 7 bases matching TRBD2. The ends lost 0 bases at V and 3 bases at J; junction bases unmatched: 5. The CDR3 is 15 amino acids. CDR1 and CDR2 from the germline V gene are KGHSH and LQKENI.

On this clone itself: A junction end diverges from the germline sequence, so it may reflect a read error. The rearrangement links TRBV19 to TRBJ2-6; 7 nucleotides line up with TRBD1. Germline V CDR1 and CDR2: LNHDA, SQIVND (reference sequence). This CDR3 is 18 amino acids long. The CDR3 DNA sequence: TGTGCCAGTAGCGTTGGACAGGTAGATAACTCTGGGTCCAACGTCCTGACTTTC. This gives the protein CASSVGQVDNSGSNVLTF.

This clone was seen only a few times. This chain connects TRBV10-3 to TRBJ2-5; 9 bases line up with TRBD1. This CDR3 is built from 18 residues. Germline V gene data show CDR1 as ENHRY and CDR2 as SYGVKD. The J segment lost 5 bases and the V segment lost 0 bases, leaving 13 bases of the junction unmatched. CDR3 residues: CAISESRPSQGAIETQYF. CDR3 nucleotides: TGTGCCATCAGTGAGTCGCGGCCCTCACAGGGGGCGATTGAGACCCAGTACTTC.

This clone was observed a few times. V is TRBV18 and J is TRBJ2-1; TRBD1 agrees at 8 bases. Trimming cost V 3 bases and J 4 bases; bases outside gene matches: 11. CDR1 is KGHSH and CDR2 is LQKENI in the germline V gene. This CDR3 has 17 amino acids. CDR3 amino acids: CASSPPDRGGGYNEQFF. CDR3 coding DNA: TGTGCCAGCTCACCGCCAGACAGGGGTGGTGGGTACAATGAGCAGTTCTTC. The entire variable domain, with the rest obtained from reference TRBV18 and TRBJ2-1, is as follows: NAGVMQNPRHLVRRRGQEARLRCSPMKGHSHVYWYRQLPEEGLKFMVYLQKENIIDESGMPKERFSAEFPKEGPSILRIQQVVRGDSAAYFCASSPPDRGGGYNEQFFGPGTRLTVL.

CDR3 in DNA: TGTGCCTGGGGTGACTACAAAAGTTATTTCTCCTACGAGCAGTACTTC. It translates to CAWGDYKSYFSYEQYF. The chain carries TRBV30 and TRBJ2-7, with TRBD2 as a possible D gene (5 bases). The CDR3 length is 16 residues. V shed 5 bases and J shed 0 bases, with 20 bases lying between them. Germline loops: CDR1 GTSNPN, CDR2 SVGIG (reference sequence).

This chain connects TRBV2 to TRBJ1-1, with D tentatively TRBD1 (6 bases). Germline values: CDR1 SNHLY, CDR2 FYNNEI. Trimming took off 8 bases at V and 4 bases at J, with 14 bases between the two ends. The CDR3 is made up of 13 amino acids. CDR3 residues: CASPTLGGTEAFF. In nucleotides, the CDR3 is TGTGCCAGCCCGACTTTAGGGGGCACTGAAGCTTTCTTT.

This clone was seen more than once but under ten times. At one of its ends the junction is not consistent with the germline gene, which may arise from a read error. This chain joins TRBV7-7 and TRBJ2-5, with a tentative D call TRBD1 (5 bases). CDR1 SSHAT and CDR2 FNYEAQ come from the germline V gene (reference sequence). This CDR3 contains 13 residues. The CDR3 loop reads CASSLGQGETQYF. The CDR3 DNA is TGTGCTAGCAGCTTGGGGCAGGGAGAGACCCAGTACTTC.

This clone was observed a few times. V is TRBV7-3 and J is TRBJ2-1, with D hard to call. Germline CDR1 and CDR2: SGHTA and FQGTGA. V was shortened by 8 bases and J by 0 bases, with 8 bases between the two germline ends. The CDR3 is 13 amino acids. The CDR3: CASGPNSYNEQFF. The CDR3 DNA sequence: TGTGCCAGCGGTCCGAACTCCTACAATGAGCAGTTCTTC.

This clone was seen a handful of times. The V gene is TRBV2, the J gene TRBJ2-3; D is undetermined. Trimming stripped 0 bases from V and 4 bases from J, with 5 bases between. The CDR3 covers 13 residues. Germline V CDR1 and CDR2: SNHLY, FYNNEI. The CDR3 DNA is TGTGCCAGCAGTGAAGCCGGCGCAGATACGCAGTATTTT. Protein: CASSEAGADTQYF. The variable domain in full, completed from reference TRBV2 and TRBJ2-3, reads EPEVTQTPSHQVTQMGQEVILRCVPISNHLYFYWYRQILGQKVEFLVSFYNNEISEKSEIFDDQFSVERPDGSNFTLKIRSTKLEDSAMYFCASSEAGADTQYFGPGTRLTVL.

The chain combines TRBV6-1 with TRBJ2-2; no reliable D call. Trimming cost V 5 bases and J 3 bases, with 7 bases left between them. CDR1 MNHNS and CDR2 SASEGT come from the germline V gene. The CDR3 is 13 residues long. CDR3 DNA sequence: TGTGCCAGCAGTCTAATGTACACCGGGGAGCTGTTTTTT. This codes for CASSLMYTGELFF.

This clone occurred a few times. The gene calls are TRBV6-5 and TRBJ2-5; tentatively, D is TRBD1 or TRBD2 (5 bases each). Trimming took 6 bases from V and 2 from J, leaving 10 bases between them. CDR3 length: 13 residues. Germline V lookup: CDR1 MNHEY, CDR2 SVGAGI. In nucleotides, the CDR3 is TGTGCCAGCAGCAGGGACGGACAAGAGACCCAGTACTTC. Protein: CASSRDGQETQYF.